A selection of T cell receptor beta chains follows, all from one sample in a study of shared clonotypes between healthy human individuals. Repertoires were generated with immunoSEQ multiplex PCR, while TCRdb's copy carries only in-frame clones and drops some. This table has 850,000 to 1,100,000 clones, 70% to 85% appearing once. Input material: memory CD4+ T cells from PBMCs. Every receptor here comes from a man aged 18 to 30 in good health. Some clones in this sample may be carry-over from other donors' samples. The CDR3 runs from the conserved cysteine through the conserved F or W. D genes are given only for firm matches. Clone sizes are given selectively: once, few, many, or a class where the clone is expanded.

J gene: TRBJ2-3
clone size: .
D gene: TRBD2
CDR3 length: 13
V gene: TRBV19
CDR3 DNA: TGTGCCAGTAAAAAGCGGGACACAGATACGCAGTATTTT
CDR3 protein: CASKKRDTDTQYF

J gene: TRBJ2-7
clone size: .
D gene: TRBD2
CDR3 length: 15
V gene: TRBV27
CDR3 DNA: TGTGCCAGCAGTTTATCCGCTAGCGGGGTCTACGAGCAGTACTTC
CDR3 protein: CASSLSASGVYEQYF

J gene: TRBJ2-2
clone size: .
D gene: TRBD1
CDR3 length: 15
V gene: TRBV9
CDR3 DNA: TGTGCCAGCAGCCCCCGGACAGGGAACACCGGGGAGCTGTTTTTT
CDR3 protein: CASSPRTGNTGELFF

J gene: TRBJ2-2
clone size: .
D gene: TRBD2
CDR3 length: 15
V gene: TRBV5-1
CDR3 DNA: TGCGCCAGCAGCCCGAGCGGGGGCAACACCGGGGAGCTGTTTTTT
CDR3 protein: CASSPSGGNTGELFF

J gene: TRBJ1-2
clone size: once
D gene: .
CDR3 length: 14
V gene: TRBV7-9
CDR3 DNA: TGTGCCAGCAGCTTCAGTCAGAGAGGGGTTGGCTACACCTTC
CDR3 protein: CASSFSQRGVGYTF

J gene: TRBJ2-3
clone size: .
D gene: .
CDR3 length: 14
V gene: TRBV7-2
CDR3 DNA: TGTGCCAGCAGCTTAGATGCGGGCACAGATACGCAGTATTTT
CDR3 protein: CASSLDAGTDTQYF

J gene: TRBJ1-1
clone size: .
D gene: .
CDR3 length: 13
V gene: TRBV29-1
CDR3 DNA: TGCAGCGTTAGGATAGAGGGGAGGACTGAAGCTTTCTTT
CDR3 protein: CSVRIEGRTEAFF

J gene: TRBJ2-7
clone size: .
D gene: .
CDR3 length: 16
V gene: TRBV10-3
CDR3 DNA: TGTGCCATCAGTGAGTTTCCCCCCGGGACCTCCTACGAGCAGTACTTC
CDR3 protein: CAISEFPPGTSYEQYF

J gene: TRBJ1-2
clone size: many
D gene: TRBD1
CDR3 length: 16
V gene: TRBV5-6
CDR3 DNA: TGTGCCAGCAGCCCTACCAGGGGGCCCTCTAACTATGGCTACACCTTC
CDR3 protein: CASSPTRGPSNYGYTF

J gene: TRBJ2-7
clone size: .
D gene: TRBD1
CDR3 length: 13
V gene: TRBV5-4
CDR3 DNA: TGTGCCAGCGCAGGACAGGGAGGTTACGAGCAGTACTTC
CDR3 protein: CASAGQGGYEQYF

J gene: TRBJ1-1
clone size: once
D gene: .
CDR3 length: 14
V gene: TRBV28
CDR3 DNA: TGTGCCAGCAGTTTATCGGCAGGGAACACTGAAGCTTTCTTT
CDR3 protein: CASSLSAGNTEAFF

J gene: TRBJ2-1
clone size: .
D gene: .
CDR3 length: 16
V gene: TRBV9
CDR3 DNA: TGTGCCAGCAGCGTAGTCGGGGGCCTCTCCTACAATGAGCAGTTCTTC
CDR3 protein: CASSVVGGLSYNEQFF

J gene: TRBJ2-2
clone size: .
D gene: .
CDR3 length: 16
V gene: TRBV4-1
CDR3 DNA: TGCGCCAGCAGCCGAGAAGGGGGAATGAACACCGGGGAGCTGTTTTTT
CDR3 protein: CASSREGGMNTGELFF

J gene: TRBJ2-7
clone size: .
D gene: TRBD2
CDR3 length: 13
V gene: TRBV6-1
CDR3 DNA: TGTGCCAGCAGTCGTGCTAGCGGTTACGAGCAGTACTTC
CDR3 protein: CASSRASGYEQYF

J gene: TRBJ2-3
clone size: .
D gene: TRBD2
CDR3 length: 15
V gene: TRBV18
CDR3 DNA: TGTGCCAGCTCGTCGACTAGCCTAGGCACAGATACGCAGTATTTT
CDR3 protein: CASSSTSLGTDTQYF

J gene: TRBJ2-1
clone size: .
D gene: TRBD2
CDR3 length: 12
V gene: TRBV9
CDR3 DNA: TGTGCCAGCAGCCCTCTAGCGGGACAGCAGTTCTTC
CDR3 protein: CASSPLAGQQFF

J gene: TRBJ2-3
clone size: .
D gene: .
CDR3 length: 12
V gene: TRBV25-1
CDR3 DNA: TGTGCCAGCAGTGGGAACACAGATACGCAGTATTTT
CDR3 protein: CASSGNTDTQYF

J gene: TRBJ2-3
clone size: .
D gene: .
CDR3 length: 15
V gene: TRBV5-1
CDR3 DNA: TGCGCCAGCAGCTTGAGGGTTGCGTCGGGAGATACGCAGTATTTT
CDR3 protein: CASSLRVASGDTQYF

J gene: TRBJ2-3
clone size: .
D gene: .
CDR3 length: 12
V gene: TRBV7-2
CDR3 DNA: TGTGCCAGCAGCAGCGGCACAGATACGCAGTATTTT
CDR3 protein: CASSSGTDTQYF

J gene: TRBJ2-5
clone size: .
D gene: .
CDR3 length: 14
V gene: TRBV5-1
CDR3 DNA: TGCGCCAGCAGCTTGACAGGGAACCAAGAGACCCAGTACTTC
CDR3 protein: CASSLTGNQETQYF

J gene: TRBJ2-7
clone size: .
D gene: TRBD1
CDR3 length: 13
V gene: TRBV29-1
CDR3 DNA: TGCAGCACAAGACAGGGAACCTCCTACGAGCAGTACTTC
CDR3 protein: CSTRQGTSYEQYF

J gene: TRBJ2-3
clone size: .
D gene: .
CDR3 length: 13
V gene: TRBV7-3
CDR3 DNA: TGTGCCAGCAGCAATAATGGCGCAGATACGCAGTATTTT
CDR3 protein: CASSNNGADTQYF

J gene: TRBJ2-5
clone size: .
D gene: .
CDR3 length: 17
V gene: TRBV5-4
CDR3 DNA: TGTGCCAGCAGCCAACTATCCGGGATCATATTGGCAGAGACCCAGTACTTC
CDR3 protein: CASSQLSGIILAETQYF

J gene: TRBJ1-5
clone size: .
D gene: .
CDR3 length: 15
V gene: TRBV5-5
CDR3 DNA: TGTGCCAGCAGCCGTGTTTTCGGGGAGGGGAAGCCCCAGCATTTT
CDR3 protein: CASSRVFGEGKPQHF

J gene: TRBJ2-5
clone size: .
D gene: .
CDR3 length: 11
V gene: TRBV15
CDR3 DNA: TGTGCCACCAGCAGAAAACACCAAAAGTACTTC
CDR3 protein: CATSRKHQKYF

J gene: TRBJ1-3
clone size: .
D gene: .
CDR3 length: 11
V gene: TRBV9
CDR3 DNA: TGTGCCAGCCGAGGAGGAAACACCATATATTTT
CDR3 protein: CASRGGNTIYF

J gene: TRBJ1-2
clone size: few
D gene: .
CDR3 length: 14
V gene: TRBV25-1
CDR3 DNA: TGTGCCAGCAGTGAATCAACAGCCTACACTAGCTACACCTTC
CDR3 protein: CASSESTAYTSYTF

J gene: TRBJ2-7
clone size: .
D gene: .
CDR3 length: 13
V gene: TRBV28
CDR3 DNA: TGTGCCAGCAGTTTCCCCGACAACTACGAGCAGTACTTC
CDR3 protein: CASSFPDNYEQYF

J gene: TRBJ2-7
clone size: .
D gene: TRBD1
CDR3 length: 15
V gene: TRBV4-1
CDR3 DNA: TGCGCCAGCAGCCACTACACGGACAGGAACTACGAGCAGTACTTC
CDR3 protein: CASSHYTDRNYEQYF

J gene: TRBJ2-1
clone size: .
D gene: TRBD2
CDR3 length: 16
V gene: TRBV5-1
CDR3 DNA: TGCGCCAGCAGGGAGGGGACTAGCGGGAGCTACAATGAGCAGTTCTTC
CDR3 protein: CASREGTSGSYNEQFF

J gene: TRBJ2-7
clone size: .
D gene: .
CDR3 length: 16
V gene: TRBV21-1
CDR3 DNA: TGTGCCAGCAGCAAAGGTTGGGGGACCAGCTCCTACGAGCAGTACTTC
CDR3 protein: CASSKGWGTSSYEQYF

J gene: TRBJ1-1
clone size: .
D gene: TRBD1
CDR3 length: 16
V gene: TRBV7-3
CDR3 DNA: TGTGCCAGCAGCCCCAGAGGACAGGGTTCGCGAACTGAAGCTTTCTTT
CDR3 protein: CASSPRGQGSRTEAFF

J gene: TRBJ2-1
clone size: .
D gene: .
CDR3 length: 14
V gene: TRBV5-1
CDR3 DNA: TGCGCCAGCAGCTTGGGGTCCCCATACAATGAGCAGTTCTTC
CDR3 protein: CASSLGSPYNEQFF

J gene: TRBJ2-7
clone size: .
D gene: .
CDR3 length: 12
V gene: TRBV6-5
CDR3 DNA: TGTGCCAGCACAGCTAGCTGGAACGAGCAGTACTTC
CDR3 protein: CASTASWNEQYF

J gene: TRBJ1-1
clone size: .
D gene: TRBD1
CDR3 length: 16
V gene: TRBV30
CDR3 DNA: TGTGCCTGGGGCTCGGGACAGGGTATCATGAACACTGAAGCTTTCTTT
CDR3 protein: CAWGSGQGIMNTEAFF

J gene: TRBJ2-7
clone size: .
D gene: TRBD2
CDR3 length: 12
V gene: TRBV28
CDR3 DNA: TGTGCCAGCACTAGACTAGCAAGCGAGCAGTACTTC
CDR3 protein: CASTRLASEQYF

J gene: TRBJ1-1
clone size: once
D gene: .
CDR3 length: 16
V gene: TRBV28
CDR3 DNA: TGTGCCAGCAGCTCCCCCCACCGGGGTGGTGGCACTGAAGCTTTCTTT
CDR3 protein: CASSSPHRGGGTEAFF

J gene: TRBJ2-1
clone size: .
D gene: .
CDR3 length: 15
V gene: TRBV13
CDR3 DNA: TGTGCCAGCAGCTCCCTAAGTTATTTGGCCTATGGGCAGTTCTTC
CDR3 protein: CASSSLSYLAYGQFF